The 21 T cell receptor beta chains below all came from one sample that was sequenced in a study of blood T cell repertoires in COVID-19. TCRdb keeps only in-frame clones here, not all; method: immunoSEQ multiplex PCR. The sample holds fewer than 700,000 clones; 85% to 90% are singletons and the top ten take roughly 8.3%. Material for sequencing was peripheral blood. These receptor sequences come from a woman aged 50 to 65 with COVID-19, enrolled during active disease.

J is TRBJ1-2 and V is TRBV21-1. TRBV21-1 is a documented pseudogene. The CDR3 runs to 17 residues. The CDR3, as DNA: TGTGCCAGCAGCAAGCACCCCGGGGGAGGTGCTCCTCCTGGCTACACCTTC. It is translated as CASSKHPGGGAPPGYTF.

This clone has only a few counts. The rearrangement joins TRBV4-2 to TRBJ1-5, with TRBD1 matching 8 bases. J gave up 7 bases and V 0 bases, and 5 bases lay outside the gene matches. Germline-derived CDR1 and CDR2 are LGHNA and YNFKEQ. The CDR3 extends over 15 amino acids. CDR3 DNA: TGTGCCAGCAGCCAAGAGGCGACAGGGGACCAGCCCCAGCATTTT. Encoded protein: CASSQEATGDQPQHF.

This clone showed up just a few times. V gene TRBV5-5 combines with J gene TRBJ1-6; 9 positions agree with TRBD1. The CDR3 has 16 residues. Germline loops: CDR1 SGHKS, CDR2 YYEKEE (reference sequence). J lost 12 bases, V lost 1 base, and 11 bases had no gene match. CDR3 residues: CASSLWGGQGQQPLHF. DNA of the CDR3: TGTGCCAGCAGCTTGTGGGGGGGACAGGGTCAACAACCCCTCCACTTT.

The V call is TRBV30, the J call TRBJ1-2, with D possibly matching TRBD1 (5 bases). In germline, CDR1 is GTSNPN, CDR2 SVGIG (reference sequence). Trimming stripped 2 bases from V and 6 bases from J, with 13 bases between. This CDR3 has 13 amino acids. DNA for the CDR3: TGTGCCTGGAGTTCGGCAGGGTGGAATGGCTACACCTTC. It encodes CAWSSAGWNGYTF.

The rearrangement uses TRBV27 and TRBJ1-5; 8 nucleotides match TRBD1. CDR1 is MNHEY and CDR2 is SMNVEV in the germline V gene (reference sequence). CDR3 size: 16 residues. The junction had 8 bases not matched to a gene; V was cut back by 5 bases and J by 2 bases. In DNA form, the CDR3 reads TGTGCCAGCAGTCCCCTAGACAGGGGCGGCAATCAGCCCCAGCATTTT. Protein: CASSPLDRGGNQPQHF.

CDR3 protein: CASSLQGLNTGELFF. CDR3 sequence (DNA): TGTGCCAGCAGCTTGCAGGGCCTGAACACCGGGGAGCTGTTTTTT. V gene TRBV5-6 combines with J gene TRBJ2-2; maybe TRBD1 (5 bases). The CDR3 is 15 amino acids. V was clipped by 1 base and J by 1 base, with 8 bases between them. Germline loops: CDR1 SGHDT, CDR2 YYEEEE.

J is TRBJ1-2 and V is TRBV6-5; D is unclear. V dropped 0 bases and J dropped 8 bases, with 7 bases sitting between them. CDR3 size: 12 residues. The germline CDR1 and CDR2 sequences are MNHEY and SVGAGI. The CDR3 loop reads CASSYSREGYTF. Written as DNA, the CDR3 is TGTGCCAGCAGTTACTCGCGCGAGGGCTACACCTTC.

The rearrangement links TRBV6-5 to TRBJ1-5, with 8 bases lining up with TRBD1. The CDR3 has 15 residues. V dropped 6 bases and J dropped 6; count of bases not matched to a gene: 10. Germline V gene data show CDR1 as MNHEY and CDR2 as SVGAGI. The CDR3 loop reads CASSLDRGRFQPQHF. CDR3 nucleotides: TGTGCCAGCAGCCTCGACAGGGGTAGGTTTCAGCCCCAGCATTTT.

The chain combines TRBV24-1 with TRBJ1-2; 7 bases agree with TRBD1. Germline-derived CDR1 and CDR2 are KGHDR and SFDVKD. V shed 5 bases and J 3 bases; nucleotides not matched to a gene: 2. The CDR3 totals 13 residues. The CDR3 is CATSGQGDYGYTF. CDR3 coding DNA: TGTGCCACCAGTGGACAGGGTGACTATGGCTACACCTTC.

The chain carries TRBV6-1 and TRBJ2-5, with D maybe TRBD1 (6 bases). This CDR3 contains 14 residues. Trimming stripped 0 bases from V and 3 bases from J, with 8 bases between. The germline V gene encodes CDR1 MNHNS and CDR2 SASEGT. CDR3 protein: CASSEAWTEETQYF. Written as DNA, the CDR3 is TGTGCCAGCAGTGAAGCGTGGACAGAAGAGACCCAGTACTTC.

The rearrangement joins TRBV7-8 to TRBJ2-7; 9 bases map to TRBD1. This CDR3 has 17 residues. The germline CDR1 and CDR2 sequences are SGHVS and FQNEAQ. The trim removed 3 bases at V and 5 bases at J, leaving 14 bases unmatched. CDR3 sequence: CASSFTPTGGPTDEQYF. CDR3 nucleotide sequence: TGTGCCAGCAGCTTCACACCCACAGGGGGCCCGACGGACGAGCAGTACTTC.

The chain recombines TRBV29-1 with TRBJ2-3; 8 nucleotides align to TRBD1. With V trimmed by 7 bases and J by 9 bases, 9 bases remained unmatched. The CDR3 sequence is 12 residues long. CDR1 SQVTM and CDR2 ANQGSEA come from the germline V gene. Here the CDR3 DNA reads TGCAGCGATGATGGACAGGGTGAAACGCAGTATTTT. It yields the protein CSDDGQGETQYF.

This clone was found a few times. The chain recombines TRBV12-3 or TRBV12-4 with TRBJ2-2; 7 bases line up with TRBD2. With V trimmed by 6 bases and J by 7 bases, 5 bases remained unmatched. The CDR3 is made up of 13 amino acids. In nucleotides, the CDR3 is TGTGCCAGCAGCCGGGGGGAGTACGGGGAGCTGTTTTTT. Amino acids: CASSRGEYGELFF.

This sequence joins TRBV4-1 and TRBJ1-1, with no clear D. Germline assignment: CDR1 MGHRA and CDR2 YSYEKL. With 4 bases removed from V and 5 bases from J, the gap between germline ends came to 23 bases. The CDR3 has 17 residues. DNA for the CDR3: TGCGCCAGCAGCCCAACCGAACTGAGGGCAAGGTTGACTGAAGCTTTCTTT. This codes for CASSPTELRARLTEAFF.

The chain recombines TRBV5-6 with TRBJ2-7; D is undetermined. The CDR3 extends over 14 amino acids. The germline CDR1 and CDR2 sequences are SGHDT and YYEEEE. V lost 0 bases and J 5 bases, leaving 12 bases between the germline ends. The CDR3 sequence: CASSLGARWDEQYF. The CDR3 DNA sequence: TGTGCCAGCAGCTTGGGGGCCCGTTGGGACGAGCAGTACTTC. The variable domain in full, with the rest retrieved from reference TRBV5-6 and TRBJ2-7, is DAGVTQSPTHLIKTRGQQVTLRCSPKSGHDTVSWYQQALGQGPQFIFQYYEEEERQRGNFPDRFSGHQFPNYSSELNVNALLLGDSALYLCASSLGARWDEQYFGPGTRLTVT.

About this clone itself: The same CDR3 can be traced to other DNA sequences in this sample. The chain uses TRBV4-1 and TRBJ1-3, with D hard to call. Trimming pared 1 base from V and 4 bases from J, leaving 17 bases between. This CDR3 is built from 17 residues. Germline assignment: CDR1 MGHRA and CDR2 YSYEKL. The CDR3 region is CASSQVSLGVAGNTIYF. CDR3 sequence (DNA): TGCGCCAGCAGCCAAGTTTCCCTGGGAGTAGCCGGAAACACCATATATTTT.

The table lists this clone with a few counts. This chain joins TRBV10-3 and TRBJ1-1; tentatively, D is TRBD1 (5 bases). The CDR3 is 14 amino acids. Trimming left V 3 bases short and J 5 bases short, with 13 bases between. Germline CDR1 is ENHRY and CDR2 is SYGVKD. Written as DNA, the CDR3 is TGTGCCATCAGTGACGGGGGACGAGGTACTGAAGCTTTCTTT. It yields the protein CAISDGGRGTEAFF.

The V call is TRBV6-1, the J call TRBJ1-1, with a tentative D call TRBD1 (5 bases). CDR3 size: 16 residues. Germline V gives CDR1 MNHNS, CDR2 SASEGT. V was pared by 3 bases and J by 0 bases, with 14 bases between. Here the CDR3 DNA reads TGTGCCAGCAGTGAGTGGGGAAGGGGCGTGAACACTGAAGCTTTCTTT. This encodes CASSEWGRGVNTEAFF.

The V gene is TRBV3-1 (or the pseudogene TRBV3-2), the J gene TRBJ1-6, with 7 nucleotides matching TRBD1. The CDR3 contains 15 residues. Germline CDR1 reads LGHDT; CDR2 reads YNNKEL (reference sequence). V shed 4 bases, J shed 5 bases, and the junction held 5 bases outside the gene matches. In DNA form, the CDR3 reads TGTGCCAGCAGCCTACAGGGGAAGAATAATTCACCCCTCCACTTT. It encodes CASSLQGKNNSPLHF.

V gene TRBV5-4 combines with J gene TRBJ2-7, with D possibly being TRBD1 (6 bases). The germline CDR1 and CDR2 sequences are SGHNT and YYREEE (reference sequence). With 0 bases removed from V and 3 bases from J, the gap between germline ends came to 13 bases. This CDR3 is 15 amino acids long. The CDR3 DNA follows: TGTGCCAGCAGCTTGGGCCAGGGGAAAGTCTACGAGCAGTACTTC. Amino acids: CASSLGQGKVYEQYF.

The chain combines TRBV7-3 with TRBJ2-3; D perhaps matches TRBD2 (6 bases). V was trimmed by 4 bases and J by 1 base, leaving 12 bases between them. Germline loops: CDR1 SGHTA, CDR2 FQGTGA. The CDR3 contains 15 residues. Here the CDR3 DNA reads TGTGCCAGCAGCTCACAATCGGGAGGCACAGATACGCAGTATTTT. It encodes CASSSQSGGTDTQYF.